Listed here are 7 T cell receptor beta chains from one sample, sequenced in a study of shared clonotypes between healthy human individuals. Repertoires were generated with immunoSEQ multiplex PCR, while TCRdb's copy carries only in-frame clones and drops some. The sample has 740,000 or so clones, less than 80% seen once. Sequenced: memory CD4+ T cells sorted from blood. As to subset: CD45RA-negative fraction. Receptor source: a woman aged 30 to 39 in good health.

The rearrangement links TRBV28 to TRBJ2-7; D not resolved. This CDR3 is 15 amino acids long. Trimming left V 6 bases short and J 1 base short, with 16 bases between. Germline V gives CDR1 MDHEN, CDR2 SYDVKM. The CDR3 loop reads CASREFSASSYEQYF. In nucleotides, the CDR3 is TGTGCCAGCAGGGAATTTTCAGCGAGTTCCTACGAGCAGTACTTC.

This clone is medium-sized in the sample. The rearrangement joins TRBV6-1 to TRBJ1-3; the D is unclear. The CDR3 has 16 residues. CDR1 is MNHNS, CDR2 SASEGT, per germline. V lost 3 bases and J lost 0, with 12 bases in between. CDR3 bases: TGTGCCAGCAGTGAGTCCCGGCCGTTCTCTGGAAACACCATATATTTT. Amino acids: CASSESRPFSGNTIYF.

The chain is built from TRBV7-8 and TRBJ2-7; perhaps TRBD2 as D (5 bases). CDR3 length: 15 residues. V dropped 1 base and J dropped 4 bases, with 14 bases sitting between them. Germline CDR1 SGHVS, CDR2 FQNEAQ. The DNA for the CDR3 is TGTGCCAGCAGCTTAGGGGAGTTGGTTAGTTACGAGCAGTACTTC. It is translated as CASSLGELVSYEQYF.

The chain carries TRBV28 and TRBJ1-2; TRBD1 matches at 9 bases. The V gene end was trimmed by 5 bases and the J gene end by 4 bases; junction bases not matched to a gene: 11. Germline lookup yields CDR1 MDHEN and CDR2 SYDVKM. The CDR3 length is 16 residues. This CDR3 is CASSPTGTGNSYGYTF. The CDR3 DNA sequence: TGTGCCAGCAGTCCAACAGGGACAGGGAACTCCTATGGCTACACCTTC.

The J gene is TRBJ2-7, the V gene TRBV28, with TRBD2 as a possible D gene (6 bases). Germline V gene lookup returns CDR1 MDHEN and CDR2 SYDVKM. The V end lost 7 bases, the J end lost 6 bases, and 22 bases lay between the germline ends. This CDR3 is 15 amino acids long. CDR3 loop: CASTPFGGVVSEQYF. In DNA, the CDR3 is TGTGCCAGCACCCCCTTCGGGGGAGTGGTCTCCGAGCAGTACTTC.

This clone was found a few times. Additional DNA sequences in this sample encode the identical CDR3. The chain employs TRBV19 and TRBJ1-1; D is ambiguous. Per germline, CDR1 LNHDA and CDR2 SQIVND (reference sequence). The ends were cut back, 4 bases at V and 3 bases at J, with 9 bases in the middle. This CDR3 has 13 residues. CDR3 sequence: CASSTQRDTEAFF. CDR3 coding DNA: TGTGCCAGTAGTACCCAACGGGACACTGAAGCTTTCTTT.

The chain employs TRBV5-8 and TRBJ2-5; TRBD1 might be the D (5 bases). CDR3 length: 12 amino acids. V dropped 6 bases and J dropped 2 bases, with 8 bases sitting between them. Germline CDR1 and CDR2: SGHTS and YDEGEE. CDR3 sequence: CASKGLQETQYF. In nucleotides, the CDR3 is TGTGCCAGCAAGGGGCTACAAGAGACCCAGTACTTC.